Each of the 26 T cell receptor beta chains below was sequenced from the same sample in a study of beta chain features in type 1 diabetes. Study-level points and caveats: People with Type 1 diabetes carried modestly yet significantly shorter TCRB CDR3s in all four CD4+ subsets.

The isolated RNA, all of it, was reverse transcribed, so expressed TCRB transcripts were what got sequenced. Clones were read by immunoSEQ multiplex PCR, and TCRdb kept only the in-frame ones, dropping some. The profile shows about 700,000 clones, 13% of them singletons. What these receptors recognize is not known. Material for sequencing was naive CD4+ T cells from blood. Receptor source: a man between 18 and 35 years old with type 1 diabetes.

The rearrangement links TRBV9 to TRBJ1-1; D might be TRBD1 (6 bases). Germline V gives CDR1 SGDLS, CDR2 YYNGEE. The length of the CDR3 is 15 residues. V was cut by 0 bases and J by 0 bases, with 9 bases left in between. The CDR3 sequence is CASSVDRAMNTEAFF. CDR3 nucleotide sequence: TGTGCCAGCAGCGTAGACAGGGCGATGAACACTGAAGCTTTCTTT.

This clone appeared a few times. The CDR3: CASSLGWSSAQETQYF. CDR3 nucleotides: TGTGCCAGCAGTTTAGGCTGGTCTAGCGCCCAAGAGACCCAGTACTTC. The V gene is TRBV27, the J gene TRBJ2-5, with D possibly being TRBD2 (6 bases). V was pared by 2 bases and J by 1 base, with 14 bases between. CDR1 and CDR2 from the germline V gene are MNHEY and SMNVEV (reference sequence). This CDR3 region has 16 residues.

In its sample, this clone was seen a few times. The chain employs TRBV10-3 and TRBJ2-7, with 7 bases lining up with TRBD2. This CDR3 region has 14 residues. J was trimmed by 0 bases and V by 5 bases; bases with no gene match: 4. Germline CDR1 ENHRY, CDR2 SYGVKD. CDR3: CAISSGDLSYEQYF. DNA for the CDR3: TGTGCCATCAGTAGCGGGGACCTCTCCTACGAGCAGTACTTC.

The chain links TRBV30 to TRBJ2-5, with 13 positions matching TRBD2. Germline CDR1 GTSNPN, CDR2 SVGIG (reference sequence). The CDR3 contains 16 residues. Germline trimming cut 2 bases from V and 1 base from J; bases unmatched to any gene: 4. The CDR3 nucleotides read TGTGCCTGGAGTCAGGGACTAGCGGGGACCCAAGAGACCCAGTACTTC. Amino acids: CAWSQGLAGTQETQYF.

There are a few counts of this clone. The V and J genes are TRBV2 and TRBJ2-7; D remains ambiguous. The CDR3 spans 16 residues. V was trimmed by 3 bases and J by 1 base, leaving 16 bases between them. Per the germline V gene, CDR1 is SNHLY and CDR2 is FYNNEI. CDR3 loop: CASSDNLSLRSYEQYF. The DNA for the CDR3 is TGTGCCAGCAGTGATAACTTGTCCTTGCGATCCTACGAGCAGTACTTC.

The V and J genes are TRBV6-5 and TRBJ1-6; TRBD1 is a possible D gene (5 bases). CDR3 length: 14 amino acids. The V gene's germline CDR1 is MNHEY and CDR2 SVGAGI. V lost 8 bases and J 7 bases, leaving 15 bases between the germline ends. The CDR3 reads CASGRARANSPLHF. The CDR3 nucleotides are TGTGCCAGCGGGAGGGCCAGGGCAAATTCACCCCTCCACTTT.

The chain is built from TRBV4-1 and TRBJ1-4, with TRBD1 as a possible D gene (5 bases). The germline gives CDR1 MGHRA, CDR2 YSYEKL. This CDR3 has 15 amino acids. Trimming stripped 1 base from V and 6 bases from J, with 12 bases between. The CDR3 region has the DNA TGCGCCAGCAGCCAAGGGGGGGGTGTTGATGAAAAACTGTTTTTT. As protein: CASSQGGGVDEKLFF.

The chain couples TRBV4-1 to TRBJ1-1, with D perhaps matching TRBD1 (5 bases). V lost 2 bases and J lost 0, with 10 bases in between. Germline CDR1 reads MGHRA; CDR2 reads YSYEKL. The length of the CDR3 is 15 residues. The CDR3 loop reads CASSQREGMNTEAFF. The CDR3 DNA reads TGCGCCAGCAGCCAAAGGGAGGGGATGAACACTGAAGCTTTCTTT.

This chain links TRBV5-1 with TRBJ2-1; D gene ambiguous. The CDR3 is made up of 14 amino acids. CDR1 SGHRS and CDR2 YFSETQ come from the germline V gene. V was cut by 0 bases and J by 6 bases, with 10 bases left in between. The CDR3 sequence: CASSLALSINEQFF. CDR3 in DNA: TGCGCCAGCAGCTTGGCGCTGTCTATCAATGAGCAGTTCTTC.

This clone was seen a few times. The chain carries TRBV27 and TRBJ1-6; 11 bases match TRBD1. V was clipped by 7 bases and J by 10 bases; unmatched bases: 6. The CDR3 runs 14 residues. Germline V lookup: CDR1 MNHEY, CDR2 SMNVEV (reference sequence). CDR3 protein: CASNRDRGESPLHF. The CDR3 coding sequence is TGTGCCAGCAATCGGGACAGGGGGGAATCACCCCTCCACTTT.

This clone came up once. The CDR3, as DNA: TGTGCCAGCAGTTACCTCTCCGAGGGCAATGGCTACACCTTC. Translating it yields CASSYLSEGNGYTF. The rearrangement joins TRBV6-6 to TRBJ1-2; D is unclear. The germline V gene encodes CDR1 MNHNY and CDR2 SVGAGI (reference sequence). This CDR3 contains 14 residues. The germline V and J ends were trimmed by 2 bases and 6 bases, with 13 bases remaining between them.

The chain uses TRBV7-2 and TRBJ1-1; 8 bases match TRBD1. The CDR3 contains 17 residues. After removal of 4 bases from V and 0 bases from J, the junction contained 10 bases not matched to a gene. CDR1 is SGHTA and CDR2 is FQGNSA in the germline V gene. The CDR3 DNA reads as TGTGCCAGCAGCTCCCCGACAGGGGTCGGGATGAACACTGAAGCTTTCTTT. Amino acid sequence: CASSSPTGVGMNTEAFF.

The chain employs TRBV5-1 and TRBJ2-5; 10 nucleotides align to TRBD2. There are 15 residues in the CDR3. The V gene's germline CDR1 is SGHRS and CDR2 YFSETQ. The ends lost 7 bases at V and 1 base at J; junction bases unmatched: 7. CDR3 amino acids: CASGSLAGVQETQYF. The CDR3 DNA is TGCGCCAGCGGGTCCCTAGCGGGGGTCCAAGAGACCCAGTACTTC.

The CDR3 DNA follows: TGTGCCAGCTCACCAAACGTTCGAGCATCCTACGAGCAGTACTTC. Protein: CASSPNVRASYEQYF. The J gene is TRBJ2-7, the V gene TRBV18; no clear D. The length of the CDR3 is 15 residues. Germline CDR1 is KGHSH and CDR2 is LQKENI. Trimming stripped 2 bases from V and 1 base from J, with 12 bases between. Variable domain in full (rest from reference TRBV18 and TRBJ2-7): NAGVMQNPRHLVRRRGQEARLRCSPMKGHSHVYWYRQLPEEGLKFMVYLQKENIIDESGMPKERFSAEFPKEGPSILRIQQVVRGDSAAYFCASSPNVRASYEQYFGPGTRLTVT.

The V and J genes are TRBV15 and TRBJ1-1, with a possible D match to TRBD1 (6 bases). Germline assignment: CDR1 LNHNV and CDR2 YYDKDF (reference sequence). V lost 0 bases and J 6 bases, leaving 8 bases between the germline ends. CDR3 length equals 13 residues. The CDR3 spells CATSRDTGSEAFF. The CDR3, as DNA: TGTGCCACCAGCAGAGATACAGGGTCTGAAGCTTTCTTT.

This clone appeared a few times. One base away lies a much larger clone, so this may be a sequencing read error. Distinct nucleotide sequences in the sample also encode this CDR3. The V gene is TRBV18, the J gene TRBJ2-3; D gene unclear. The CDR3 runs to 12 residues. Germline V lookup: CDR1 KGHSH, CDR2 LQKENI. V lost 2 bases to trimming and J lost 3 bases, with 3 bases between them. CDR3 sequence: CASSPSTDTQYF. The DNA of the CDR3 is TGTGCCAGCTCACCAAGTACAGATACGCAGTATTTT. The complete variable domain, with remaining parts taken from reference TRBV18 and TRBJ2-3, reads NAGVMQNPRHLVRRRGQEARLRCSPMKGHSHVYWYRQLPEEGLKFMVYLQKENIIDESGMPKERFSAEFPKEGPSILRIQQVVRGDSAAYFCASSPSTDTQYFGPGTRLTVL.

Points on this clone: Other DNA sequences within the sample encode an identical CDR3. J is TRBJ1-1 and V is TRBV19, with a tentative D call TRBD1 (5 bases). CDR1 is LNHDA, CDR2 SQIVND, per germline (reference sequence). This CDR3 region has 11 residues. The ends were cut back, 11 bases at V and 4 bases at J, with 11 bases in the middle. This chain's CDR3 is CASSRVTEAFF. The CDR3 DNA is TGTGCCTCTTCCAGGGTCACTGAAGCTTTCTTT.

This clone has more than one count but fewer than ten. The chain uses TRBV4-1 and TRBJ2-5; D remains ambiguous. Deletions cut 0 bases from V and 8 bases from J, with 13 bases between. CDR3 length: 14 residues. Per the germline V gene, CDR1 is MGHRA and CDR2 is YSYEKL. CDR3 coding DNA: TGCGCCAGCAGCCAAGATCATACAACACAAACCCAGTACTTC. Amino acids: CASSQDHTTQTQYF.

This clone was seen more than once but under ten times. The genes are TRBV19 and TRBJ2-4, with 8 bases that match TRBD2. V gave up 3 bases and J gave up 6 bases; unmatched junction bases: 10. Germline V gene lookup returns CDR1 LNHDA and CDR2 SQIVND (reference sequence). The CDR3 is 16 residues long. This chain's CDR3 is CASSITSGGLGNIQYF. The CDR3 region has the DNA TGTGCCAGTAGTATTACCAGCGGGGGTTTAGGAAACATTCAGTACTTC.

The CDR3 loop is CASMSEQGIYNEQFF. CDR3 nucleotide sequence: TGTGCCAGCATGAGCGAGCAGGGGATCTACAATGAGCAGTTCTTC. V gene TRBV27 combines with J gene TRBJ2-1, with D maybe TRBD1 (6 bases). This CDR3 comprises 15 residues. Per germline, CDR1 MNHEY and CDR2 SMNVEV (reference sequence). Deletions cut 7 bases from V and 3 bases from J, with 16 bases between.

This rearrangement joins TRBV10-3 to TRBJ1-2, with a possible D match to TRBD1 (6 bases). CDR3 length equals 15 residues. The V end was cut by 6 bases, the J end by 6 bases, with 20 bases between. Per germline, CDR1 ENHRY and CDR2 SYGVKD. CDR3 protein: CAISPRDTLGDGYTF. In DNA, the CDR3 is TGTGCCATCAGCCCCCGGGACACCCTTGGGGATGGCTACACCTTC.

The chain employs TRBV5-1 and TRBJ1-4, with 12 nucleotides matching TRBD1. Losses at the gene ends were 3 bases for V and 8 bases for J; bases not matched to a gene: 11. Germline values: CDR1 SGHRS, CDR2 YFSETQ. The CDR3 extends over 17 amino acids. The CDR3 sequence: CASSSGTGGAVNEKLFF. In nucleotides, the CDR3 is TGCGCCAGCAGCTCCGGGACAGGGGGCGCCGTCAACGAAAAACTGTTTTTT.

To note about this clone: Germline is not matched at one junction end, which may reflect a read error. This specimen includes other DNA sequences encoding the same CDR3. The chain has TRBV4-1 and TRBJ1-1, with a tentative D call TRBD1 (5 bases). Germline loops: CDR1 MGHRA, CDR2 YSYEKL. The CDR3 loop spans 13 amino acids. CDR3 residues: CASSQEWGTEAFF. The CDR3 DNA reads as TGTGCCAGCAGCCAAGAGTGGGGGACTGAAGCTTTCTTT.

This chain connects TRBV10-3 to TRBJ1-5; D possibly corresponds to TRBD1 (5 bases). Deletions cut 6 bases from V and 5 bases from J, with 14 bases between. The CDR3 totals 14 residues. Per germline, CDR1 ENHRY and CDR2 SYGVKD. The CDR3 is CAIRSGRGDQPQHF. DNA of the CDR3: TGTGCCATCAGGTCGGGACGGGGGGATCAGCCCCAGCATTTT.

A few counts support this clone. The chain links TRBV4-1 to TRBJ2-1; a weak D match, TRBD1 (6 bases). CDR1 is MGHRA, CDR2 YSYEKL, per germline. The V and J ends lost 0 bases and 12 bases respectively, with 21 bases between them. This CDR3 has 16 residues. The CDR3, as DNA: TGCGCCAGCAGCCAAGATCAGGGGTCCTCGGGTACTATGCAGTTCTTC. Translating it yields CASSQDQGSSGTMQFF.

Only a few counts were recorded for this clone. This sample also contains other DNA sequences that code for the same CDR3. The chain recombines TRBV29-1 with TRBJ2-5, with D uncertain. The germline gives CDR1 SQVTM, CDR2 ANQGSEA. V was pared by 4 bases and J by 5 bases, with 8 bases between. The CDR3 has 11 residues. The CDR3: CSVAPGETQYF. DNA for the CDR3: TGCAGCGTTGCACCTGGGGAGACCCAGTACTTC.